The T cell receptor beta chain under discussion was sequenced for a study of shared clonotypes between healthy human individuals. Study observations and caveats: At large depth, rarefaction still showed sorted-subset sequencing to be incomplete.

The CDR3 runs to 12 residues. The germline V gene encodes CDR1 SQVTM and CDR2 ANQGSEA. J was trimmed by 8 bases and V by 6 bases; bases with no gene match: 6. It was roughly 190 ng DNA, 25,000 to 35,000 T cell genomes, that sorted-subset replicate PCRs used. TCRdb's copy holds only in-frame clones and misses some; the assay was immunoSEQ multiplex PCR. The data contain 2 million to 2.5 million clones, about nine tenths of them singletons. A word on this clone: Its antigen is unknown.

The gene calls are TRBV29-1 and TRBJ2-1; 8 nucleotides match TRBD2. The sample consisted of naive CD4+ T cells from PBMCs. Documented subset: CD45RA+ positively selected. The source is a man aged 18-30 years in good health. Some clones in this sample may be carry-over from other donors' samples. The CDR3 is CSVEPGLDEQFF. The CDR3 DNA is TGCAGCGTCGAACCGGGACTAGATGAGCAGTTCTTC.